Listed here are 3 T cell receptor beta chains from one sample, sequenced in a study of Tregs in tolerant kidney transplant recipients. Profiled with immunoSEQ multiplex PCR; TCRdb holds only in-frame clones, not every one. This sample's clone table lists 50,000 or so clones. The sample consisted of CD4+ T cells from blood, taken before the transplant. Receptors were obtained from a human donor who received a combined kidney and bone marrow transplant.

In the case of this clone: The read halts 3 residues ahead of the CDR3 end, with the missing end drawn from the germline J gene. This rearrangement joins TRBV2 to TRBJ2-2; possibly TRBD2 for D (6 bases). There are 14 residues in the CDR3. V was pared by 4 bases and J by 7 bases, with 13 bases between. Germline CDR1 is SNHLY and CDR2 is FYNNEI. Incomplete CDR3 DNA: TGTGCCAGCAGTGTAGGCCGGGGGAACGGGGAG. This codes for CASSVGRGNGE. The full CDR3 reads CASSVGRGNGELFF.

About this clone: The read halts 3 residues ahead of the CDR3 end, with the missing end drawn from the germline J gene. The chain links TRBV7-2 to TRBJ2-7; 8 bases are a match to TRBD2. Germline V lookup: CDR1 SGHTA, CDR2 FQGNSA. There are 15 residues in the CDR3. With V trimmed by 0 bases and J by 6 bases, 7 bases remained unmatched. The CDR3 region is CASSLAFSGSSEQYF. Partial CDR3 DNA: TGTGCCAGCAGCTTAGCCTTCAGCGGGAGTTCCGAG.

With respect to this clone: Read sequence stops 3 residues before the CDR3 end, and the germline J gene provides the missing end. The chain joins TRBV11-1 to TRBJ2-3; no clear D. CDR1 is SGHAT, CDR2 FQDESV, per germline (reference sequence). This CDR3 contains 10 residues. The sequenced CDR3 bases are TGTGCCAGCAGCCCCCCATCG. Encoded protein: CASSPPS. The full CDR3 sequence reads CASSPPSQYF.